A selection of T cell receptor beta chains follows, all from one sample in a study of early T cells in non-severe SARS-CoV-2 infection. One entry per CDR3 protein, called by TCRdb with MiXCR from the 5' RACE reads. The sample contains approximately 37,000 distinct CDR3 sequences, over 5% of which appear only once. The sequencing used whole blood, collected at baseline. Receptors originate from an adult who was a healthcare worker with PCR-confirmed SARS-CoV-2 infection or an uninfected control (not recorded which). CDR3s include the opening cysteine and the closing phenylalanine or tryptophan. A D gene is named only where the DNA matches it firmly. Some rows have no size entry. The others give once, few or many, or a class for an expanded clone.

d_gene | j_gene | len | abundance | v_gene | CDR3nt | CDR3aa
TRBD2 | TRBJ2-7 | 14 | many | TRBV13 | TGTGCCAGCAGCTTTAGCGGGAGTACCTACGAGCAGTACTTC | CASSFSGSTYEQYF
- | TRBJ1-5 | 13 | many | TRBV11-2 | TGTGCCAGCAGCTTAGACAGGGCGCAGCCCCAGCATTTT | CASSLDRAQPQHF
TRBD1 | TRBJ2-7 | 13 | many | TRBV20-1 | TGCAGTGCTAGAAACAGGGGGTCCTACGAGCAGTACTTC | CSARNRGSYEQYF
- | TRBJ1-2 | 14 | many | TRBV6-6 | TGTGCCAGCAGTTCGAAGGGGGACCTCTATGGCTACACCTTC | CASSSKGDLYGYTF
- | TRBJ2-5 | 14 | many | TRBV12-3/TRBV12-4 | TGTGCCAGCAGTCCCGGAGGGGGAGTGGAGACCCAGTACTTC | CASSPGGGVETQYF
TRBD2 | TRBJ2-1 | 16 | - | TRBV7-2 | TGTGCCAGCAGCATCACAACTAGCGGATCCAGCTATGAGCAGTTCTTC | CASSITTSGSSYEQFF
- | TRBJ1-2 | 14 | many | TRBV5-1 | TGCGCCAGCAGCTTGGAGTCCCAGTCCTATGGCTACACCTTC | CASSLESQSYGYTF
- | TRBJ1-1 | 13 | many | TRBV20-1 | TGCAGTGCTAGCGAGGCAGGGCGCGCTGAAGCTTTCTTT | CSASEAGRAEAFF
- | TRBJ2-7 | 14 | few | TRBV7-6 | TGTGCCAGCATCACGTTCGGGGAATCGTCCGAGCAGTACTTC | CASITFGESSEQYF
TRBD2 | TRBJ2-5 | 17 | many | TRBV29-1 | TGCAGCGTCGACGGGACTAGCGGGAGGTCGATACAAGAGACCCAGTACTTC | CSVDGTSGRSIQETQYF
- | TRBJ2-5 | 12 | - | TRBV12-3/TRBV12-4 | TGTGCCAGCAGTTCTCAGGCAGAGACCCAGTACTTC | CASSSQAETQYF
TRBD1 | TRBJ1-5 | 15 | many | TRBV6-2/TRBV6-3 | TGTGCCAGCAGTTACCAGGGGGCTTGGGAACAGCCCCAGCATTTT | CASSYQGAWEQPQHF
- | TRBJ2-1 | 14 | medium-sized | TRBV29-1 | TGCAGCGCGTTAGCGGCCCAATCCTACAATGAGCAGTTCTTC | CSALAAQSYNEQFF
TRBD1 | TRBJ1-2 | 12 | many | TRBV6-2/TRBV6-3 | TGTGCCAGCAGGGACAGGGGTTGGAGCTACACCTTC | CASRDRGWSYTF
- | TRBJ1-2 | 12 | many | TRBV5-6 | TGTGCCAGCAGCTGGGGACGTGGAGGCTACACCTTC | CASSWGRGGYTF
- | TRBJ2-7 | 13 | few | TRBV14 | TGTGCCAGCAGCCAGCAGAGAGTCGACGAGCAGTACTTC | CASSQQRVDEQYF
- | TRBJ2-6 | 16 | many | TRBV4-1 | TGCGCCAGCAGCCAAGATCGGGGCTCTGGGGCCAACGTCCTGACTTTC | CASSQDRGSGANVLTF
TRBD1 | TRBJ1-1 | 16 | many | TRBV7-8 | TGTGCCAGCAGCCCGCGCGACAGGGGATCGAACACTGAAGCTTTCTTT | CASSPRDRGSNTEAFF
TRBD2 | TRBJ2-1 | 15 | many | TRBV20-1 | TGCAGTGCGAGCCCCGTAGCGGGAGGCCACAATGAGCAGTTCTTC | CSASPVAGGHNEQFF
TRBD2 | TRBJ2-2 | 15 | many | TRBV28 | TGTGCCAGCAGTTTACCGGGACTAGCGATCGGGGAGCTGTTTTTT | CASSLPGLAIGELFF
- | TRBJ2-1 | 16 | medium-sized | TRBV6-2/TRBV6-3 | TGTGCCAGCAGTTGGGCAACCGGGCAGGCCGCCAATGAGCAGTTCTTC | CASSWATGQAANEQFF
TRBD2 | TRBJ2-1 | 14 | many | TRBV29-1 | TGCAGCGCCAACCCTAGCGGGAGAGGCAATGAGCAGTTCTTC | CSANPSGRGNEQFF
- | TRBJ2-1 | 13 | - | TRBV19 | TGTGCCAGTAGTATAGGGTGGGGGAATGAGCAGTTCTTC | CASSIGWGNEQFF
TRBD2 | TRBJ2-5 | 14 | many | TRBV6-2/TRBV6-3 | TGTGCCAGCAGTTACCGGGAGGGTATTGAGACCCAGTACTTC | CASSYREGIETQYF
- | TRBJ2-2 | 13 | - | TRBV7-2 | TGTGCCAGCACGGCGACTAGTACCGGGGAGCTGTTTTTT | CASTATSTGELFF
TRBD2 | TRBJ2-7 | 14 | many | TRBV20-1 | TGCAGTGCACGACTAGCGGGAACCGCCTACGAGCAGTACTTC | CSARLAGTAYEQYF
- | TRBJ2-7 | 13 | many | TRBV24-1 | TGTGCCACCAGTGGTGTGGACTCCTACGAGCAGTACTTC | CATSGVDSYEQYF
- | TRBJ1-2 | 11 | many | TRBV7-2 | TGTGCCAGTACAGGCTATCATGGCTACACCTTC | CASTGYHGYTF
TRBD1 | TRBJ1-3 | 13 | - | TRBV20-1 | TGCAGTGCTAGATCGACAGGGGGAAACACCATATATTTT | CSARSTGGNTIYF
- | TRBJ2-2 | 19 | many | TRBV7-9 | TGTGCCAGCAGCTTAGCCCCCTTCGCAGCCCACCAGGGCACCGGGGAGCTGTTTTTT | CASSLAPFAAHQGTGELFF
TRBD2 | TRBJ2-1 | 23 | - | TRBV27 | TGTGCCAGCAGTTTACGCCCTCCTACTCCGGGACTAGCGGGAGGGCCGGAAAGGAATGAGCAGTTCTTC | CASSLRPPTPGLAGGPERNEQFF
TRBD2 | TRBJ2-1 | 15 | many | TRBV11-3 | TGTGCCAGCAGCCTCCGACTAGCGGGTAAGGATGAGCAGTTCTTC | CASSLRLAGKDEQFF
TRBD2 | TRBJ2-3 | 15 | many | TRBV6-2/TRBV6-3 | TGTGCCAGCAGTCTCTGGACTAGCGGGAGTTATACGCAGTATTTT | CASSLWTSGSYTQYF
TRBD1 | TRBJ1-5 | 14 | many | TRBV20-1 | TGCAGTGCGGAAATGACAGGGTACAATCAGCCCCAGCATTTT | CSAEMTGYNQPQHF
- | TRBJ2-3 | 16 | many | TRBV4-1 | TGCGCCAGCAGCCAAGAAGGCTCTTCTAGCACAGATACGCAGTATTTT | CASSQEGSSSTDTQYF